The clone carrying this T cell receptor beta chain was observed at least ten times. Ophthalmopathy cases met thresholds of Clinical Activity Score at least 3, NOSPECS grade at least 4 and duration under 3 months. Clinical symptoms, serum thyroxine and TRAb, thyroid ultrasound and orbital computed tomography together formed the diagnostic basis. The sample comes from a study of T cells in Graves' hyperthyroidism and ophthalmopathy. Regions amplified from RNA transcripts were the TCR beta CDR3 regions. A set of HTBI primers served as the primers for a first-round RT-PCR of the TCR CDR3. TCRdb ran MiXCR on the multiplex PCR reads and lists one entry per CDR3 protein. The profile shows around 55,000 distinct CDR3 sequences, roughly half of them singletons. Germline assignment: CDR1 LNHDA and CDR2 SQIVND (reference sequence). This CDR3 comprises 17 residues. Germline trimming cut 5 bases from V and 2 bases from J; bases unmatched to any gene: 8.

The chain uses TRBV19 and TRBJ2-3, with 12 positions matching TRBD2. Material for sequencing was blood. The TCR was taken from a woman in her forties or fifties with Graves' ophthalmopathy. The CDR3 nucleotides are TGTGCCAGTAGTCTCCGACTAGCGGGAGAGCTCACAGATACGCAGTATTTT. Residues: CASSLRLAGELTDTQYF.